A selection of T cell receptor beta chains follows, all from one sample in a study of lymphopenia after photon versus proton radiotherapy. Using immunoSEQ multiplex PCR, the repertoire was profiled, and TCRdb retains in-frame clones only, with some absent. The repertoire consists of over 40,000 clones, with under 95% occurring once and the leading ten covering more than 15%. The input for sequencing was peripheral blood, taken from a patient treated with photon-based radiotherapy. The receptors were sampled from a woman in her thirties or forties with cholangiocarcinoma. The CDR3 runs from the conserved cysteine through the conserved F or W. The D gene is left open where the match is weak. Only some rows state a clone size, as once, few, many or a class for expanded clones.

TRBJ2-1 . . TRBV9 CASSVEKGEQFF TGTGCCAGCAGCGTAGAAAAGGGTGAGCAGTTCTTC
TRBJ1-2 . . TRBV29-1 CSVERGGYGYTF TGCAGCGTTGAGAGGGGAGGCTATGGCTACACCTTC
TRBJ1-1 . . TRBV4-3 CASSQAAQSLNTEAFF TGCGCCAGCAGCCAAGCTGCGCAGTCCTTGAACACTGAAGCTTTCTTT
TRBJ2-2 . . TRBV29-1 CSVLVWGELFF TGCAGCGTTCTAGTATGGGGGGAGCTGTTTTTT
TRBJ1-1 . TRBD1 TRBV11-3 CASTLARTGGNTEAFF TGTGCCAGCACTTTGGCCCGGACAGGAGGGAACACTGAAGCTTTCTTT
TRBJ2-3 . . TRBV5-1 CASSRTRDTQYF TGCGCCAGCAGCCGGACCCGAGATACGCAGTATTTT
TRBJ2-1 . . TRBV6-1 CASMSGFFSYNEQFF TGTGCCAGCATGAGCGGTTTCTTCTCCTACAATGAGCAGTTCTTC
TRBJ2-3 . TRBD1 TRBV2 CASRQGIDTQYF TGTGCCAGCCGACAGGGGATAGATACGCAGTATTTT
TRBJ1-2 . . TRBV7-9 CASSLARGTDYGYTF TGTGCCAGCAGCTTAGCGCGGGGCACAGACTATGGCTACACCTTC
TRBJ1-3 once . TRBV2 CASSADTISGNTIYF TGTGCCAGCAGTGCGGACACGATCTCTGGAAACACCATATATTTT
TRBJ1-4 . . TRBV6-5 CASKRGEELFF TGTGCCAGCAAGAGGGGCGAGGAACTGTTTTTT
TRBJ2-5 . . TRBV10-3 CAIGSEGPETQYF TGTGCCATCGGGTCGGAGGGGCCGGAGACCCAGTACTTC
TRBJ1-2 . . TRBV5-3 CARSFNQGGGYTF TGTGCCAGAAGCTTCAATCAGGGAGGCGGCTACACCTTC
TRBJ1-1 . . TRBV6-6 CASSYDFGEKNTEAFF TGTGCCAGCAGTTACGACTTCGGGGAGAAGAACACTGAAGCTTTCTTT
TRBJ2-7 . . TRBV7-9 CASGIGRDHEQYF TGTGCCAGCGGGATCGGCAGGGACCACGAGCAGTACTTC